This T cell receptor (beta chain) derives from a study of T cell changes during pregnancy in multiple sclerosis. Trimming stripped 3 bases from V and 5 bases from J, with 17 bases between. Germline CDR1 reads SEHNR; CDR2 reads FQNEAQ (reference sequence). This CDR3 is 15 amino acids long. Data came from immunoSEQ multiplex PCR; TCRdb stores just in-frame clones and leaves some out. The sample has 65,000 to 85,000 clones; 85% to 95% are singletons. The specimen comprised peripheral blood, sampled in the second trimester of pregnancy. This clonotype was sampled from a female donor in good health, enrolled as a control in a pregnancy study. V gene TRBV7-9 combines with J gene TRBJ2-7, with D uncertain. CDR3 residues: CASSFMSKSRDEQYF. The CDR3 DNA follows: TGTGCCAGCAGCTTCATGAGTAAGTCGCGCGACGAGCAGTACTTC.